The clone carrying this T cell receptor (beta chain) was recorded only once. Using immunoSEQ multiplex PCR, the repertoire was profiled, and TCRdb retains in-frame clones only, with some absent. The data hold roughly 170,000 clones, with around 82% observed a single time. The data derive from a study of blood T cell repertoires in COVID-19. In the study overall: Samples came from the United States, Italy and Spain, spanning acute and convalescent COVID-19.

Germline assignment: CDR1 KGHDR and CDR2 SFDVKD. The V and J ends lost 1 base and 6 bases respectively, with 14 bases between them. This CDR3 spans 16 amino acids. Ages ranged from about 18 to 89 years, with residence in approximately 25 US areas. Cohorts were assigned according to the clinical history that participants reported. Donors in Cohort 3 counted as recovered after two negative PCRs, clearance, or symptom resolution. The genes are TRBV24-1 and TRBJ2-2; weak D call: TRBD1 (6 bases). Input material: PBMCs or T cells enriched from blood (not recorded which). This TCR was recovered from a man aged 60 to 69 who had recovered from COVID-19. The CDR3 DNA follows: TGTGCCACCAGTGATTTCGACAGGAACACACCCGGGGAGCTGTTTTTT. This encodes CATSDFDRNTPGELFF.